This T cell receptor beta chain was found in a study of T cell changes during pregnancy in multiple sclerosis (dated by TCRdb to between 2017 and 2020). General notes on the study: Changes in the T cell repertoire over the course of pregnancy were examined in this study in women with multiple sclerosis.

Points on this clone: Its specific antigen is unknown. Base qualities were left out, and no much larger clone turns up one base away.

To prepare the library, the immunoSEQ multiplex PCR assay was applied. The table was pulled from immuneACCESS by TCRdb, which kept in-frame rearrangements only. Such tables lose some clones; where checked, under half of the loss comes from unresolved V genes, and the rest has no known cause. This sample is represented by some 57,000 clones; about 90% of them were singletons. The top ten hold 0.4% to 0.55% of the sample. From the cysteine through the phenylalanine, the CDR3 covers 11 amino acids. Only CDR3 DNA is held: 33 bases, read in frame from base 1. Sequences SNHLY (CDR1) and FYNNEI (CDR2) are obtained from the germline V gene. Trimming removed 4 bases from V and 13 bases from J, leaving 11 bases between the germline ends.

This receptor was taken from a female donor in good health, enrolled as a control in a pregnancy study. The rearranged segments are TRBV2 and TRBJ1-5; possibly the D gene is TRBD1, per 6 matching bases. The material sequenced was CD4+ T cells from peripheral blood mononuclear cells, taken after pregnancy. CDR3 region: CASSADSEQHF. DNA sequence: TGTGCCAGCAGTGCGGACAGCGAACAGCATTTT.